This passage covers 27 T cell receptor beta chains from one sample sequenced in a study of neurological immune-mediated disorders. From the 5' RACE reads, TCRdb called clonotypes with MiXCR, one entry per CDR3 protein. Among fewer than 35,000 distinct CDR3 sequences listed, about 16% were seen once. The time point denotes: technical triplicate 3. The sequenced material came from CD4+ T cells from blood. These receptors all stem from a female donor with HTLV-1-associated myelopathy (HAM/TSP).

J is TRBJ1-1 and V is TRBV5-1; TRBD1 matches 8 bases. Looked up from germline, CDR1 is SGHRS and CDR2 is YFSETQ. V gave up 4 bases and J gave up 6 bases; unmatched junction bases: 8. This CDR3 is built from 14 residues. The CDR3 loop is CASSIPTGGAEAFF. The CDR3 DNA is TGCGCCAGCAGCATCCCCACAGGGGGGGCTGAAGCTTTCTTT.

Concerning this clonotype: The junction differs from germline at one of its ends, possibly a read error. The gene calls are TRBV11-2 and TRBJ2-3; no clear D gene. The CDR3 consists of 15 residues. Germline loops: CDR1 SGHAT, CDR2 FQNNGV. CDR3 sequence (DNA): TGTGCCATCAGCCCCCACGCGGTGGGTCAGGATACGCAGTATTTT. Protein: CAISPHAVGQDTQYF.

Ten or more counts support this clonotype. The rearrangement links TRBV6-5 to TRBJ2-3; D may be TRBD2 (7 bases). V lost 1 base and J 2 bases, leaving 13 bases between the germline ends. The length of the CDR3 is 16 residues. The germline gives CDR1 MNHEY, CDR2 SVGAGI. CDR3 nucleotides: TGTGCCAGCAGTTACTTAGGGGGGGGGGCCACAGATACGCAGTATTTT. It specifies CASSYLGGGATDTQYF.

This clonotype occurred many times. This chain links TRBV12-3 or TRBV12-4 with TRBJ2-3, with 10 bases aligning to TRBD2. This CDR3 comprises 15 residues. After removal of 3 bases from V and 4 bases from J, the junction contained 4 bases not matched to a gene. The CDR3 nucleotides read TGTGCCAGCAGTTTTAGGAGCGGGGGGGCAGATACGCAGTATTTT. Protein sequence: CASSFRSGGADTQYF.

This clonotype was detected many times. V and J are TRBV20-1 and TRBJ2-1; D possibly matches TRBD1 or TRBD2 (5 bases each). From germline, CDR1 is DFQATT and CDR2 SNEGSKA (reference sequence). The CDR3 length is 11 residues. The ends were cut back, 5 bases at V and 12 bases at J, with 14 bases in the middle. The CDR3 DNA reads as TGCAGTGCTGCCGGGACCCGCTCGCAGTTCTTC. It yields the protein CSAAGTRSQFF.

This clonotype has at least ten counts. This chain joins TRBV7-2 and TRBJ1-2; 8 nucleotides match TRBD1. With V trimmed by 5 bases and J by 4 bases, 9 bases remained unmatched. Germline-derived CDR1 and CDR2 are SGHTA and FQGNSA. This CDR3 is 15 amino acids long. The DNA for the CDR3 is TGTGCCAGCAGCCCAACGGCTGGACAGGGCTATGGCTACACCTTC. Encoded protein: CASSPTAGQGYGYTF.

This clonotype appeared many times. This rearrangement joins TRBV27 to TRBJ1-2; the D is unclear. V was shortened by 2 bases and J by 1 base, with 5 bases between the two germline ends. The length of the CDR3 is 13 residues. Germline-derived CDR1 and CDR2 are MNHEY and SMNVEV (reference sequence). As DNA, the CDR3 is TGTGCCAGCAGTTTAGGGGATAACTATGGCTACACCTTC. Amino acids: CASSLGDNYGYTF.

This clonotype qualifies as medium-sized (0.01 to 0.1%). This chain connects TRBV3-1 to TRBJ2-7; D possibly corresponds to TRBD2 (6 bases). The CDR3 runs to 14 residues. Trimming pared 4 bases from V and 3 bases from J, leaving 13 bases between. In germline, CDR1 is LGHDT, CDR2 YNNKEL (reference sequence). CDR3 protein: CASSPIGRDYEQYF. CDR3 bases: TGTGCCAGCAGCCCCATAGGGCGGGACTACGAGCAGTACTTC.

This rearrangement joins TRBV10-3 to TRBJ2-1; 10 nucleotides align to TRBD2. Trimming at V came to 8 bases and at J to 2 bases, leaving 3 bases not matched to a gene. This CDR3 is built from 14 residues. CDR1 ENHRY and CDR2 SYGVKD come from the germline V gene. Here the CDR3 DNA reads TGTGCCATCCGTAGCGGGGGGACCTACAATGAGCAGTTCTTC. Residues: CAIRSGGTYNEQFF.

This clonotype was counted between two and nine times. The V call is TRBV2, the J call TRBJ1-2, with D perhaps matching TRBD1 (5 bases). Looked up from germline, CDR1 is SNHLY and CDR2 is FYNNEI. The ends were cut back, 6 bases at V and 4 bases at J, with 12 bases in the middle. The CDR3 sequence is 13 residues long. CDR3 sequence (DNA): TGTGCCAGCAGGGACGGGGGTACCTATGGCTACACCTTC. It yields the protein CASRDGGTYGYTF. Using reference TRBV2 and TRBJ1-2 for the parts outside the CDR3, the full variable domain is EPEVTQTPSHQVTQMGQEVILRCVPISNHLYFYWYRQILGQKVEFLVSFYNNEISEKSEIFDDQFSVERPDGSNFTLKIRSTKLEDSAMYFCASRDGGTYGYTFGSGTRLTVV.

At least ten counts were recorded for this clonotype. This chain links TRBV3-1 with TRBJ1-1, with 8 bases fitting TRBD1. V trimming: 5 bases; J trimming: 4 bases; junction bases outside the gene matches: 12. In germline, CDR1 is LGHDT, CDR2 YNNKEL (reference sequence). The CDR3 totals 16 residues. Written as DNA, the CDR3 is TGTGCCAGCAGCAACCAGCAGGGGGCTTACGGCACTGAAGCTTTCTTT. Its translation: CASSNQQGAYGTEAFF.

This clonotype was counted at least ten times. The chain is built from TRBV4-1 and TRBJ2-6; the D gene is possibly TRBD1 (6 bases). Trimming cost V 1 base and J 4 bases, with 14 bases left between them. Germline V gene lookup returns CDR1 MGHRA and CDR2 YSYEKL. CDR3 size: 17 residues. DNA of the CDR3: TGCGCCAGCAGCCAAGGGCAGGGGCTAGGGGGGGCCAACGTCCTGACTTTC. This encodes CASSQGQGLGGANVLTF.

This clonotype has ten or more counts. This chain links TRBV30 with TRBJ1-1; possibly TRBD1 for D (6 bases). Germline V gene lookup returns CDR1 GTSNPN and CDR2 SVGIG (reference sequence). The CDR3 is made up of 12 amino acids. V shed 0 bases and J shed 8 bases, with 10 bases lying between them. The CDR3 DNA sequence: TGTGCCTGGAGTGTATCCGGGACAGAAGCTTTCTTT. Encoded protein: CAWSVSGTEAFF. The whole variable domain, filled in from reference TRBV30 and TRBJ1-1, reads SQTIHQWPATLVQPVGSPLSLECTVEGTSNPNLYWYRQAAGRGLQLLFYSVGIGQISSEVPQNLSASRPQDRQFILSSKKLLLSDSGFYLCAWSVSGTEAFFGQGTRLTVV.

The sample holds many counts of this clonotype. The chain combines TRBV7-2 with TRBJ2-7, with 7 positions matching TRBD1. This CDR3 comprises 16 residues. V gave up 1 base and J gave up 9 bases; unmatched junction bases: 15. CDR1 and CDR2 (germline): SGHTA, FQGNSA. CDR3 sequence reads: CASSLVGFGTGTVQYF. The CDR3 DNA sequence: TGTGCCAGCAGCTTAGTGGGTTTTGGGACCGGGACAGTGCAGTACTTC.

Many counts were recorded for this clonotype. V is TRBV7-6 and J is TRBJ2-5, with 7 bases identical to TRBD1. CDR1 and CDR2 (germline): SGHVS, FNYEAQ. The CDR3 covers 20 residues. After removal of 4 bases from V and 2 bases from J, the junction contained 22 bases not matched to a gene. The CDR3 coding sequence is TGTGCCAGCAGCTCGGGGAATCCCGGGACAGCCCTTGGGGTTCAAGAGACCCAGTACTTC. Protein: CASSSGNPGTALGVQETQYF.

This clonotype occurred many times. The CDR3 sequence: CSASPTGQRLRGYTF. As DNA, the CDR3 is TGCAGTGCTAGTCCAACGGGACAGCGATTGCGAGGCTACACCTTC. This rearrangement joins TRBV20-1 to TRBJ1-2; 7 nucleotides match TRBD1. The ends lost 3 bases at V and 8 bases at J; junction bases unmatched: 15. Germline CDR1 DFQATT, CDR2 SNEGSKA (reference sequence). The CDR3 runs to 15 residues.

V and J are TRBV20-1 and TRBJ2-1; D not certain. The CDR3 loop spans 12 amino acids. Trimming cost V 6 bases and J 4 bases, with 10 bases left between them. Germline CDR1 DFQATT, CDR2 SNEGSKA (reference sequence). CDR3 loop: CSAARTYNEQFF. CDR3 coding DNA: TGCAGTGCGGCGAGAACGTACAATGAGCAGTTCTTC.

V and J are TRBV3-1 and TRBJ2-7; D ambiguous. V was shortened by 1 base and J by 4 bases, with 5 bases between the two germline ends. This CDR3 spans 12 amino acids. Germline values: CDR1 LGHDT, CDR2 YNNKEL (reference sequence). CDR3 sequence (DNA): TGTGCCAGCAGCCAAGGAACGTACGAGCAGTACTTC. This encodes CASSQGTYEQYF.

The gene calls are TRBV19 and TRBJ1-5; 7 nucleotides align to TRBD1. The CDR3 length is 16 residues. V trimming: 8 bases; J trimming: 0 bases; junction bases outside the gene matches: 10. Germline loops: CDR1 LNHDA, CDR2 SQIVND (reference sequence). CDR3 DNA sequence: TGTGCCAGTCTACAAACAGGGGTTTATAGCAATCAGCCCCAGCATTTT. Translation gives CASLQTGVYSNQPQHF.

This clonotype was observed at least ten times. The chain employs TRBV11-2 and TRBJ2-4; 7 nucleotides match TRBD2. The CDR3 sequence is 16 residues long. J was trimmed by 8 bases and V by 1 base; bases with no gene match: 11. From germline, CDR1 is SGHAT and CDR2 FQNNGV. In DNA, the CDR3 is TGTGCCAGCAGCTTAGTTTCCAATCCAGGGAGGGACATTCAGTACTTC. Its protein is CASSLVSNPGRDIQYF.

This clonotype was detected many times. This chain joins TRBV29-1 and TRBJ2-5; tentative D call: TRBD1 (5 bases). Germline CDR1 SQVTM, CDR2 ANQGSEA. V lost 3 bases to trimming and J lost 2 bases, with 10 bases between them. The CDR3 totals 13 residues. The CDR3 loop is CSVDGRQQETQYF. CDR3 nucleotides: TGCAGCGTTGATGGCCGACAGCAAGAGACCCAGTACTTC.

This clonotype was observed at least ten times. The genes are TRBV30 and TRBJ2-1; no clear D. Trimming cost V 8 bases and J 5 bases, with 7 bases left between them. The CDR3 is 10 residues long. The germline gives CDR1 GTSNPN, CDR2 SVGIG (reference sequence). Here the CDR3 DNA reads TGTGCCGGAAGAGACAATGAGCAGTTCTTC. Translating gives CAGRDNEQFF.

This clonotype has ten or more counts. V usage is TRBV24-1 and J usage is TRBJ2-3; unclear D gene. Trimming cost V 4 bases and J 6 bases, with 13 bases left between them. The CDR3 contains 14 residues. Germline V gene data show CDR1 as KGHDR and CDR2 as SFDVKD. For the CDR3, the DNA is TGTGCCACCAGTGACCGCGCCCGGACGGATACGCAGTATTTT. Translated, it gives CATSDRARTDTQYF.

In its sample, this clonotype was seen many times. The genes are TRBV5-1 and TRBJ2-5; 8 bases line up with TRBD1. Losses at the gene ends were 0 bases for V and 0 bases for J; bases not matched to a gene: 4. Germline lookup yields CDR1 SGHRS and CDR2 YFSETQ. The CDR3 loop spans 16 amino acids. CDR3 DNA: TGCGCCAGCAGCTTGGGGGGACAGGCAAACCAAGAGACCCAGTACTTC. Translating it yields CASSLGGQANQETQYF.

This clonotype showed up many times. The chain is built from TRBV18 and TRBJ1-1; D is unclear. The ends were cut back, 5 bases at V and 5 bases at J, with 18 bases in the middle. CDR1 is KGHSH and CDR2 is LQKENI in the germline V gene. This CDR3 has 15 residues. The CDR3 DNA reads TGTGCCAGCTCATTTTTCCCGGGAACCGAAACTGAAGCTTTCTTT. Amino acid sequence: CASSFFPGTETEAFF.

This clonotype was recorded many times. The chain combines TRBV20-1 with TRBJ2-5, with a possible D match to TRBD2 (6 bases). The V gene lost 0 bases and the J gene lost 13 bases, with 15 bases spanning the gap. CDR1 and CDR2 (germline): DFQATT, SNEGSKA (reference sequence). This CDR3 is built from 12 residues. CDR3 region: CSARDGGITPYF. The CDR3 DNA is TGCAGTGCTAGAGATGGGGGGATCACACCGTACTTC.

The sample holds many counts of this clonotype. The chain is built from TRBV5-6 and TRBJ2-5; 9 bases align to TRBD1. The CDR3 runs to 15 residues. The V gene's germline CDR1 is SGHDT and CDR2 YYEEEE. V shed 4 bases, J shed 1 base, and the junction held 5 bases outside the gene matches. CDR3 nucleotides: TGTGCCAGCAGCAAGACAGGGGGACCCCAAGAGACCCAGTACTTC. Translating it yields CASSKTGGPQETQYF.